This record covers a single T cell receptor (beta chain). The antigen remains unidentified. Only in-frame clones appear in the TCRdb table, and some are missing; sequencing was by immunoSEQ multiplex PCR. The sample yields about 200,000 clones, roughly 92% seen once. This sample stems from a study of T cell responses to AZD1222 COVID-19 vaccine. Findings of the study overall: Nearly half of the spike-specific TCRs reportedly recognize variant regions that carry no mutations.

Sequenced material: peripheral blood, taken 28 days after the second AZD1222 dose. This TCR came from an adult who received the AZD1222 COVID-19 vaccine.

In DNA, the CDR3 is TGCGCCAGCAGCTTGGGGACTAGCGAGAAAACCTACGAGCAGTACTTC. It encodes CASSLGTSEKTYEQYF. V and J are TRBV5-1 and TRBJ2-7; 9 nucleotides match TRBD2. V shed 0 bases, J shed 2 bases, and the junction held 6 bases outside the gene matches. The CDR3 runs 16 residues. In germline, CDR1 is SGHRS, CDR2 YFSETQ.